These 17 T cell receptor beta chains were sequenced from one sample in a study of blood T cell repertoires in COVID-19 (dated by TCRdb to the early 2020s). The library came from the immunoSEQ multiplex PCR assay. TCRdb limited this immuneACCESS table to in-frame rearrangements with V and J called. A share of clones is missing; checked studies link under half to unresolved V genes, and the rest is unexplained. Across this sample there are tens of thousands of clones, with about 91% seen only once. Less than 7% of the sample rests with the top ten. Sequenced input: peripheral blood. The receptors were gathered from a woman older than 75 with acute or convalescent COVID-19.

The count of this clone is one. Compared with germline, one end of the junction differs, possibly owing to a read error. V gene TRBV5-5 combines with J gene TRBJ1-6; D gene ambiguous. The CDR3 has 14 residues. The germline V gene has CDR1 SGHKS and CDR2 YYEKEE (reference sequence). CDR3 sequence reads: CASSFRVYDSPLHF. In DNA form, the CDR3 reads TGTGCCAGCAGCTTCCGGGTCTATGATTCACCCCTCCACTTT.

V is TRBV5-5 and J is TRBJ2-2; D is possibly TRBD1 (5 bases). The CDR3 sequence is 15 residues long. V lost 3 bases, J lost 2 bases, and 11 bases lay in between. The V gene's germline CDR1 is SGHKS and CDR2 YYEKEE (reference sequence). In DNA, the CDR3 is TGTGCCAGCAGCTCTCAGACAGTTAACACCGGGGAGCTGTTTTTT. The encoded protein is CASSSQTVNTGELFF.

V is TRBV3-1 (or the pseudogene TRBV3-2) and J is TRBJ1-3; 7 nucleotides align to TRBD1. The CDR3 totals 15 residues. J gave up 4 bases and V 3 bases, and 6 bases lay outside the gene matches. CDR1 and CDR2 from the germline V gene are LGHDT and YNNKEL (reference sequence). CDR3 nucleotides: TGTGCCAGCAGCCATAGGGACAGAGAAGGAAACACCATATATTTT. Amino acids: CASSHRDREGNTIYF.

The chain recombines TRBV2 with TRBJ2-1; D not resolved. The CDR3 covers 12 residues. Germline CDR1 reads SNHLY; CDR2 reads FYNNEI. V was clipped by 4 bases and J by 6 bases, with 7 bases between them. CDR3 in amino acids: CASSVGSNEQFF. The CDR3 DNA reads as TGTGCCAGCAGTGTCGGGTCCAATGAGCAGTTCTTC. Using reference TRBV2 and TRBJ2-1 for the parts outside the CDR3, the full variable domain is EPEVTQTPSHQVTQMGQEVILRCVPISNHLYFYWYRQILGQKVEFLVSFYNNEISEKSEIFDDQFSVERPDGSNFTLKIRSTKLEDSAMYFCASSVGSNEQFFGPGTRLTVL.

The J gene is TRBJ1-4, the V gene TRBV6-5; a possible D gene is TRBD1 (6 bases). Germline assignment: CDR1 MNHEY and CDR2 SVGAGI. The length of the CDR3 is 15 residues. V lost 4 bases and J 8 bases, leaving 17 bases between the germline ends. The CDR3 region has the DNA TGTGCCAGCAGTTCCTTACAGGGTTATGGGGAAAAACTGTTTTTT. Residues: CASSSLQGYGEKLFF.

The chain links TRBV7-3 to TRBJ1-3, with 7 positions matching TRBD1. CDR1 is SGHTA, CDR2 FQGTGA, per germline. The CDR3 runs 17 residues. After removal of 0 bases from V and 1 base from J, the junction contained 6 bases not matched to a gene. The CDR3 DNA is TGTGCCAGCAGCTTAACGGGTCCGACAGGGTCTGGAAACACCATATATTTT. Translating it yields CASSLTGPTGSGNTIYF.

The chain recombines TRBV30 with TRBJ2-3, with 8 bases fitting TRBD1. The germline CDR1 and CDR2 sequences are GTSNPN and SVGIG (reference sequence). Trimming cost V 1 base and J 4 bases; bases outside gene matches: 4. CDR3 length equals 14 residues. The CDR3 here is CAWSAGGVADTQYF. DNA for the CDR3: TGTGCCTGGAGTGCAGGGGGCGTGGCAGATACGCAGTATTTT.

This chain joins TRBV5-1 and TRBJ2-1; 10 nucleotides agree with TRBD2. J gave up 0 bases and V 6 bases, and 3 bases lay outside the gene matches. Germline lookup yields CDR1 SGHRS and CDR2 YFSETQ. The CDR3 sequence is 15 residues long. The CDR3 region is CASNLAGASYNEQFF. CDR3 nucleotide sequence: TGCGCCAGCAATCTAGCGGGGGCCTCCTACAATGAGCAGTTCTTC.

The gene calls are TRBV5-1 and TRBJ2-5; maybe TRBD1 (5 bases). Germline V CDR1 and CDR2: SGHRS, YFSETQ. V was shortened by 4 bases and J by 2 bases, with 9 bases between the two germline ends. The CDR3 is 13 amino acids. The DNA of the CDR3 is TGCGCCAGCAGCGCGACAGTTCAAGAGACCCAGTACTTC. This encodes CASSATVQETQYF.

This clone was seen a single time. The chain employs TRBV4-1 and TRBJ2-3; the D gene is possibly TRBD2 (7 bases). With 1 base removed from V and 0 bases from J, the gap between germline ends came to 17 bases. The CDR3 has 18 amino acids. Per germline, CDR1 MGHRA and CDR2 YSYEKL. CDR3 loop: CASSQALLAGASTDTQYF. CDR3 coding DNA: TGCGCCAGCAGCCAAGCACTCCTGGCGGGGGCCAGCACAGATACGCAGTATTTT.

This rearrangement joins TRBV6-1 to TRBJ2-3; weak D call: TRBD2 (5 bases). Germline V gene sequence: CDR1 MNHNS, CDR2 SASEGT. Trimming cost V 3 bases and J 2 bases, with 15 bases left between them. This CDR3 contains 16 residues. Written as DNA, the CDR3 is TGTGCCAGCAGTGACGGGATTTCGAGAGTCACAGATACGCAGTATTTT. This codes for CASSDGISRVTDTQYF.

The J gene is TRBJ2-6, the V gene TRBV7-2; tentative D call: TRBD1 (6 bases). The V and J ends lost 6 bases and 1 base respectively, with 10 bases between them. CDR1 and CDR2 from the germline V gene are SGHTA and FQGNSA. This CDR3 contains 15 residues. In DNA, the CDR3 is TGTGCCAGCAGATATACAGGGTCTGGGGCCAACGTCCTGACTTTC. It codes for CASRYTGSGANVLTF.

CDR3 sequence (DNA): TGTGCCAGTAGTAGAACCGGGACAGGGGTATACGGCTACACCTTC. Its protein product is CASSRTGTGVYGYTF. This chain joins TRBV19 and TRBJ1-2; TRBD1 agrees at 10 bases. The CDR3 spans 15 residues. J gave up 8 bases and V 4 bases, and 10 bases lay outside the gene matches. Germline-derived CDR1 and CDR2 are LNHDA and SQIVND (reference sequence).

Here the CDR3 reads CASSQFRVGNTIYF. The CDR3, as DNA: TGCGCCAGCAGCCAATTCAGGGTAGGAAACACCATATATTTT. This sequence joins TRBV4-1 and TRBJ1-3; tentative D call: TRBD1 (5 bases). CDR1 MGHRA and CDR2 YSYEKL come from the germline V gene. The germline V and J ends were trimmed by 2 bases and 4 bases, with 9 bases remaining between them. CDR3 size: 14 residues.

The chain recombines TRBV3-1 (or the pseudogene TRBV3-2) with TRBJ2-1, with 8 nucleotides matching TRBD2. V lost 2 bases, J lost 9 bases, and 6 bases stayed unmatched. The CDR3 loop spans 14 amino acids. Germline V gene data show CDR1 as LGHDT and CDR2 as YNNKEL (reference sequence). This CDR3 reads CASSQLAGGREQFF. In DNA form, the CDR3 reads TGTGCCAGCAGCCAATTGGCGGGGGGCCGTGAGCAGTTCTTC.

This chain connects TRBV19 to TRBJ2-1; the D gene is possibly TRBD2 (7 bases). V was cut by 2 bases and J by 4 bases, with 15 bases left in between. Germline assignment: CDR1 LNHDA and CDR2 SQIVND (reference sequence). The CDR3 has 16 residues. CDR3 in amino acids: CASSIWGGLSYNEQFF. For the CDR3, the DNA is TGTGCCAGTAGTATATGGGGGGGGCTATCATACAATGAGCAGTTCTTC. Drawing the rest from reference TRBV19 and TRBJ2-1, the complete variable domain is DGGITQSPKYLFRKEGQNVTLSCEQNLNHDAMYWYRQDPGQGLRLIYYSQIVNDFQKGDIAEGYSVSREKKESFPLTVTSAQKNPTAFYLCASSIWGGLSYNEQFFGPGTRLTVL.

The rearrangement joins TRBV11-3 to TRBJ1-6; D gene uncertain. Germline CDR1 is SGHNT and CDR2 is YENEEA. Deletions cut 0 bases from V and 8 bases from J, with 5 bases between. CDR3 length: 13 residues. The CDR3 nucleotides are TGTGCCAGCAGCTTAGAGAGGGATTCACCCCTCCACTTT. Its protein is CASSLERDSPLHF.